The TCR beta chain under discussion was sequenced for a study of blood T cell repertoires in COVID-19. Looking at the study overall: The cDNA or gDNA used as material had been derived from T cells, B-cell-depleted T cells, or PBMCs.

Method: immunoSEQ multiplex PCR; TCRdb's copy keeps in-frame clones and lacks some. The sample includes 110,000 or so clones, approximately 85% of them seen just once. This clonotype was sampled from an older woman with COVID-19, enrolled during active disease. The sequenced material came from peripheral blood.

CDR3 coding DNA: TGCGCCAGCAGCCTGGGACGGGGGGACTCTGGGGCCAACGTCCTGACTTTC. This codes for CASSLGRGDSGANVLTF. The chain carries TRBV4-1 and TRBJ2-6, with TRBD2 matching over 7 bases. The CDR3 contains 17 residues. Germline CDR1 and CDR2: MGHRA and YSYEKL. J lost 0 bases, V lost 4 bases, and 6 bases had no gene match.